The 5 T cell receptor beta chains given below trace back to one sample, sequenced in a study of cytomegalovirus exposure and HLA in healthy donors. The PCR employed 60 Vbeta primers together with 13 Jbeta primers. Using immunoSEQ multiplex PCR, the repertoire was profiled, and TCRdb retains in-frame clones only, with some absent. The sample contains approximately 110,000 clones, 70% to 80% of which appear only once. The sequenced sample consisted of PBMCs. These receptor sequences come from a woman in her 30s in good health and CMV-seropositive.

This rearrangement joins TRBV2 to TRBJ1-5; the D is unclear. CDR1 is SNHLY, CDR2 FYNNEI, per germline. The ends were cut back, 4 bases at V and 0 bases at J, with 19 bases in the middle. The CDR3 runs 18 residues. This CDR3 reads CASSVWPKPDYSNQPQHF. CDR3 in DNA: TGTGCCAGCAGTGTTTGGCCAAAACCGGACTATAGCAATCAGCCCCAGCATTTT.

This clone was counted between two and nine times. The chain joins TRBV7-6 to TRBJ2-7; 8 nucleotides align to TRBD2. The CDR3 covers 15 residues. The V gene end was trimmed by 1 base and the J gene end by 2 bases; junction bases not matched to a gene: 4. CDR1 is SGHVS, CDR2 FNYEAQ, per germline. CDR3 sequence: CASSLEAGVTYEQYF. The CDR3 DNA reads TGTGCCAGCAGCTTAGAAGCGGGGGTTACCTACGAGCAGTACTTC. Based on the CDR3 plus reference TRBV7-6 and TRBJ2-7, the full variable domain is GAGVSQSPRYKVTKRGQDVALRCDPISGHVSLYWYRQALGQGPEFLTYFNYEAQQDKSGLPNDRFSAERPEGSISTLTIQRTEQRDSAMYRCASSLEAGVTYEQYFGPGTRLTVT.

The gene calls are TRBV4-1 and TRBJ2-5; 10 nucleotides match TRBD2. The J call may be in error: the DNA end matches TRBJ2-7 better. Germline V gene sequence: CDR1 MGHRA, CDR2 YSYEKL. The CDR3 length is 16 residues. Written as DNA, the CDR3 is TGCGCCAGCAGCCACCGCCTAGCGGGAGTAAGGGACGAGCAGTACTTC. Translated, it gives CASSHRLAGVRDEQYF.

J is TRBJ2-1 and V is TRBV7-9; 10 nucleotides agree with TRBD2. This CDR3 region has 12 residues. The V and J ends lost 8 bases and 9 bases, in that order; junction bases with no gene match: 4. Per the germline V gene, CDR1 is SEHNR and CDR2 is FQNEAQ (reference sequence). DNA of the CDR3: TGTGCCAGCGCTAGCGGGAGTTTTGAGCAGTTCTTC. Its translation is CASASGSFEQFF.

The rearrangement joins TRBV19 to TRBJ1-1, with 7 bases lining up with TRBD1. This CDR3 is 16 amino acids long. CDR1 and CDR2 (germline): LNHDA, SQIVND (reference sequence). V lost 5 bases, J lost 0 bases, and 9 bases stayed unmatched. The CDR3 reads CASSVGTALMNTEAFF. In nucleotides, the CDR3 is TGTGCCAGTAGTGTTGGGACAGCGTTAATGAACACTGAAGCTTTCTTT.